This TCR beta chain was retrieved from a study of cytomegalovirus exposure and HLA in healthy donors. V lost 6 bases, J lost 2 bases, and 8 bases stayed unmatched. CDR1 and CDR2 from the germline V gene are GTSNPN and SVGIG (reference sequence). This CDR3 is built from 15 residues. PCR primers comprised 60 Vbeta and 13 Jbeta primers. The protocol was immunoSEQ multiplex PCR, while the TCRdb copy is restricted to in-frame clones and leaves out a portion. The profile covers 150,000 or so clones, with 80% appearing a single time and around an eighth taken by the ten largest. Input material: PBMCs. The chain uses TRBV30 and TRBJ2-3; 10 bases map to TRBD2. This sequence originates from a woman between 40 and 55 years old in good health and CMV-seronegative. CDR3 in DNA: TGTGCCTGCACCACAAGCGGGGGGGTCACAGATACGCAGTATTTT. Translated: CACTTSGGVTDTQYF.